The clone carrying this T cell receptor beta chain was detected once. These data are taken from a study of control samples from healthy donors and cancer patients. Profiling relied on immunoSEQ multiplex PCR, and the TCRdb table lists in-frame clones only, not all of them. In the table there are about 50,000 clones, roughly 86% of which are singletons. The sequenced sample was PBMCs. The source of this sequence is a man aged 50 to 60 with head and neck cancer.

The CDR3 loop reads CASSYRTKAYEQYF. The CDR3 nucleotides read TGTGCCAGCAGTTATCGCACAAAAGCCTACGAGCAGTACTTC. The chain has TRBV28 and TRBJ2-7, with D hard to call. The CDR3 spans 14 residues. The V and J ends lost 4 bases and 2 bases respectively, with 12 bases between them. Germline CDR1 is MDHEN and CDR2 is SYDVKM.